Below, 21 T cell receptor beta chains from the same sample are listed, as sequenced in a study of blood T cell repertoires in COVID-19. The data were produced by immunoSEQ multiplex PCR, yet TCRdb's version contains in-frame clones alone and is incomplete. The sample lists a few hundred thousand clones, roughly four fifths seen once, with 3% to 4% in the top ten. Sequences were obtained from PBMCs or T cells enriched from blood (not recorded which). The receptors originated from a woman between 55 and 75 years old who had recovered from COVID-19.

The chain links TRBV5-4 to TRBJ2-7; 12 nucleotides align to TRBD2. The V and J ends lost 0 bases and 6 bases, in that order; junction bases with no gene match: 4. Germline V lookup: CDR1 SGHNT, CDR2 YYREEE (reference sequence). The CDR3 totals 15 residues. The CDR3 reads CASSLGLAGGTEQYF. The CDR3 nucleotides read TGTGCCAGCAGCTTGGGGCTAGCGGGAGGGACCGAGCAGTACTTC. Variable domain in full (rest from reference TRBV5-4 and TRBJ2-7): ETGVTQSPTHLIKTRGQQVTLRCSSQSGHNTVSWYQQALGQGPQFIFQYYREEENGRGNFPPRFSGLQFPNYSSELNVNALELDDSALYLCASSLGLAGGTEQYFGPGTRLTVT.

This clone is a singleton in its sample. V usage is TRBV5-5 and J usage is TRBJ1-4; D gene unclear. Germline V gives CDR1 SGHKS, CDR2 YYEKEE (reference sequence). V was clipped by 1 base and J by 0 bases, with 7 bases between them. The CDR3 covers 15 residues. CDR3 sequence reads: CASSLFPATNEKLFF. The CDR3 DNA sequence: TGTGCCAGCAGCTTGTTCCCCGCAACTAATGAAAAACTGTTTTTT. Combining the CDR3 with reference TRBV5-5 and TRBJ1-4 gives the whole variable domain DAGVTQSPTHLIKTRGQQVTLRCSPISGHKSVSWYQQVLGQGPQFIFQYYEKEERGRGNFPDRFSARQFPNYSSELNVNALLLGDSALYLCASSLFPATNEKLFFGSGTQLSVL.

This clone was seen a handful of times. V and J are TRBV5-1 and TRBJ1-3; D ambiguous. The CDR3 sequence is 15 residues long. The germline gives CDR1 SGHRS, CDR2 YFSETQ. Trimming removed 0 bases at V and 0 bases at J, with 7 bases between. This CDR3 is CASSLVSSSGNTIYF. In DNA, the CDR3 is TGCGCCAGCAGCTTGGTCTCCAGCTCTGGAAACACCATATATTTT. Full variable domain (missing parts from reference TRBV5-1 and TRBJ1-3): KAGVTQTPRYLIKTRGQQVTLSCSPISGHRSVSWYQQTPGQGLQFLFEYFSETQRNKGNFPGRFSGRQFSNSRSEMNVSTLELGDSALYLCASSLVSSSGNTIYFGEGSWLTVV.

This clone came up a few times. The CDR3 sequence: CASSQGTAADYGYTF. The CDR3 coding sequence is TGTGCCAGCAGCCAAGGGACAGCGGCGGACTATGGCTACACCTTC. V gene TRBV4-2 combines with J gene TRBJ1-2; possibly TRBD1 for D (6 bases). V lost 1 base to trimming and J lost 3 bases, with 12 bases between them. Germline CDR1 and CDR2: LGHNA and YNFKEQ. The CDR3 consists of 15 residues.

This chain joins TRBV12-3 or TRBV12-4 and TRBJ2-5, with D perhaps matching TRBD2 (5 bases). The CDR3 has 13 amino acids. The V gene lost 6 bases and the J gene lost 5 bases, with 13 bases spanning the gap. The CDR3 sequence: CASSTGRDETQYF. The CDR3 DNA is TGTGCCAGCAGCACCGGTCGGGATGAGACCCAGTACTTC.

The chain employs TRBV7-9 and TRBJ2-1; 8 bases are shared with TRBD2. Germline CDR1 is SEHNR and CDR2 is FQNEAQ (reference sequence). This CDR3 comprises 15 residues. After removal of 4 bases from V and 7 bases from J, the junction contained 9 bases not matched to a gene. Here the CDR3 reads CASSWAGGLWNEQFF. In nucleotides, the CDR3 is TGTGCCAGCAGCTGGGCGGGAGGATTGTGGAATGAGCAGTTCTTC.

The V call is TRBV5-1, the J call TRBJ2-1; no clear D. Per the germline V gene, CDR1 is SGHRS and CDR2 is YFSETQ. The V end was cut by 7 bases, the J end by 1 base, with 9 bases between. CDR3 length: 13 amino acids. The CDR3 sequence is CASGPFSYNEQFF. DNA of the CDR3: TGCGCCAGCGGGCCTTTTTCCTACAATGAGCAGTTCTTC.

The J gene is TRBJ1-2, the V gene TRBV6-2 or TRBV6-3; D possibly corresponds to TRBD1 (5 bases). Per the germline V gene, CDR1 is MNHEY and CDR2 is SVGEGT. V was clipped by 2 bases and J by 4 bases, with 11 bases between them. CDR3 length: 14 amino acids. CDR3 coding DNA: TGTGCCAGCAGTTACCGGGACTTCTTCTATGGCTACACCTTC. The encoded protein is CASSYRDFFYGYTF.

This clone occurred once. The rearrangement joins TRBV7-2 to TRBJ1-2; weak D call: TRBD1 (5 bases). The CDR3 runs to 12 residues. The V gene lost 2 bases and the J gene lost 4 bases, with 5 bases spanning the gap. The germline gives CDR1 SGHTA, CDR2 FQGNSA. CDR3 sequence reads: CASSLRGYGYTF. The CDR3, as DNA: TGTGCCAGCAGCTTAAGGGGCTATGGCTACACCTTC.

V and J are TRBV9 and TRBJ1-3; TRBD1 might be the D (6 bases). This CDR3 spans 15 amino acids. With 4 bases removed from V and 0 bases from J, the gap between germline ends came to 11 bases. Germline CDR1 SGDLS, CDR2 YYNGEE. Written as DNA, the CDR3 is TGTGCCAGCAGCCCGCGGACAGACTCTGGAAACACCATATATTTT. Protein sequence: CASSPRTDSGNTIYF.

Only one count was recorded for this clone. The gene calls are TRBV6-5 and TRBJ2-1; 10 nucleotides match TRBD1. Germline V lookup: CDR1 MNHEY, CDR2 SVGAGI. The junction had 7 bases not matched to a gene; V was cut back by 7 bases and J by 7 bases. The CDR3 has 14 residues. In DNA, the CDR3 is TGTGCCAGCAATCGACAGGGGGCTTCTAATGAGCAGTTCTTC. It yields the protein CASNRQGASNEQFF.

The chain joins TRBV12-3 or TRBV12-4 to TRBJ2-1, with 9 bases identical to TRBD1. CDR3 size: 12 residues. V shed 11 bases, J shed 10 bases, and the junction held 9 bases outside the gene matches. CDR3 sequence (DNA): TGTGCCGGAGGGACAGGGCGTCACGAGCAGTTCTTC. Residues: CAGGTGRHEQFF.

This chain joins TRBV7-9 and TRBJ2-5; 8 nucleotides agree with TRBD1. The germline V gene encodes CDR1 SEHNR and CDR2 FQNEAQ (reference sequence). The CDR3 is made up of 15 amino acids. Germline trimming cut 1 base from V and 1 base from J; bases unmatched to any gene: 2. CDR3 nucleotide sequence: TGTGCCAGCAGCTTAGTGGGACAGGCCCAAGAGACCCAGTACTTC. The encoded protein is CASSLVGQAQETQYF.

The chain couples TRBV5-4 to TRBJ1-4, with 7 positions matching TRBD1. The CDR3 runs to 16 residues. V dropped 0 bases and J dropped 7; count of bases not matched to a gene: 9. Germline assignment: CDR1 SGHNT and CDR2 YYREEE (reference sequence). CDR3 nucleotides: TGTGCCAGCAGCTTGGACGCTGGGGCAGGGGGTGAAAAACTGTTTTTT. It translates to CASSLDAGAGGEKLFF.

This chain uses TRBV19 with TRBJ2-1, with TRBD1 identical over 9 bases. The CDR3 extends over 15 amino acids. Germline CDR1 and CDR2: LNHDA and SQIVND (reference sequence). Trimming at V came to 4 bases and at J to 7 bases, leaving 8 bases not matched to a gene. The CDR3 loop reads CASSKWTGEGNEQFF. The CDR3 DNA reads TGTGCCAGTAGTAAATGGACAGGGGAAGGGAATGAGCAGTTCTTC.

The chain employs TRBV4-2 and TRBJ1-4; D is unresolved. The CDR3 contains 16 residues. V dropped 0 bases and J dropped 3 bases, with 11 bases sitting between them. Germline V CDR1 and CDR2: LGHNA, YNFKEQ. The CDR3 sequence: CASSQDLEGPNEKLFF. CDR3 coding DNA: TGTGCCAGCAGCCAAGATCTGGAGGGTCCTAATGAAAAACTGTTTTTT.

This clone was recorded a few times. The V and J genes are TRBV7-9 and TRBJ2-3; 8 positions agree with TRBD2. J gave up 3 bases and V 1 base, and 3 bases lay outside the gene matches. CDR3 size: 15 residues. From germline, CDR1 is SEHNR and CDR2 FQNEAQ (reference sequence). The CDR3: CASSLVASGTDTQYF. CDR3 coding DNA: TGTGCCAGCAGCTTAGTGGCTAGCGGGACAGATACGCAGTATTTT.

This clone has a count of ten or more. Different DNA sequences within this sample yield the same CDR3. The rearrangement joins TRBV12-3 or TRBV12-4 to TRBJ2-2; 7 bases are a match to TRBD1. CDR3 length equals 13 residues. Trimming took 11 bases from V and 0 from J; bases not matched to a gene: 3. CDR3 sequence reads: CASRGTNTGELFF. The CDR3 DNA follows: TGTGCCTCCAGGGGGACGAACACCGGGGAGCTGTTTTTT.

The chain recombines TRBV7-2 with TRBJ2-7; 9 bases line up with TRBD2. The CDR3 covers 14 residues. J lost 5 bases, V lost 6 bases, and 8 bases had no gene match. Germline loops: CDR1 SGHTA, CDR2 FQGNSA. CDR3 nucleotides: TGTGCCAGCAGTCCCGGGACTAGCCGCAACGAGCAGTACTTC. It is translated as CASSPGTSRNEQYF. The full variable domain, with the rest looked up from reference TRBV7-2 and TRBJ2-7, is GAGVSQSPSNKVTEKGKDVELRCDPISGHTALYWYRQSLGQGLEFLIYFQGNSAPDKSGLPSDRFSAERTGGSVSTLTIQRTQQEDSAVYLCASSPGTSRNEQYFGPGTRLTVT.

Here the CDR3 DNA reads TGTGCCAGCAGCTTAAATCAGCAAGAGACCCAGTACTTC. Translating gives CASSLNQQETQYF. This sequence joins TRBV7-6 and TRBJ2-5; D remains ambiguous. Between the trimmed V and J ends, which lost 2 bases and 2 bases, there was a span of 6 bases. Germline CDR1 and CDR2: SGHVS and FNYEAQ. The CDR3 runs 13 residues. The full variable domain, completed using reference TRBV7-6 and TRBJ2-5, is GAGVSQSPRYKVTKRGQDVALRCDPISGHVSLYWYRQALGQGPEFLTYFNYEAQQDKSGLPNDRFSAERPEGSISTLTIQRTEQRDSAMYRCASSLNQQETQYFGPGTRLLVL.

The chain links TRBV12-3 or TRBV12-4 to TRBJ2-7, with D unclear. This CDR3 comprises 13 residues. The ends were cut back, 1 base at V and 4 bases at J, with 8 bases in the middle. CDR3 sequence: CASSLVPSYEQYF. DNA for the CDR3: TGTGCCAGCAGTTTAGTTCCATCATACGAGCAGTACTTC.